One and the same sample provided the 14 T cell receptor beta chains below, sequenced in a study of cytomegalovirus exposure and HLA in healthy donors (dated by TCRdb to about 2017). Library generation was performed with the immunoSEQ multiplex PCR assay. For the multiplex PCR, a mixture combining 60 forward primers for TCR Vbeta segments and 13 reverse primers for TCR Jbeta segments was used. TCRdb limited this immuneACCESS table to in-frame rearrangements with V and J called. A share of clones is missing; checked studies link under half to unresolved V genes, and the rest is unexplained. The sample table shows under 200,000 clones, and about 83% are seen once. Together, the top ten hold 6% of the sample. Sequenced sample: PBMCs. These receptors all come from a woman aged 25-40 years in good health and CMV-seropositive.

V gene TRBV18 combines with J gene TRBJ2-7; tentatively, D is TRBD1 (5 bases). V was trimmed by 6 bases and J by 4 bases, leaving 10 bases between them. Per the germline V gene, CDR1 is KGHSH and CDR2 is LQKENI. CDR3 length: 12 residues. The CDR3 spells CASSVDSYEQYF. The CDR3 DNA reads as TGTGCCAGCTCTGTTGACAGTTACGAGCAGTACTTC. Filled out from reference TRBV18 and TRBJ2-7, the complete variable domain reads NAGVMQNPRHLVRRRGQEARLRCSPMKGHSHVYWYRQLPEEGLKFMVYLQKENIIDESGMPKERFSAEFPKEGPSILRIQQVVRGDSAAYFCASSVDSYEQYFGPGTRLTVT.

The chain uses TRBV5-1 and TRBJ2-7; perhaps TRBD1 as D (5 bases). The germline V and J ends were trimmed by 4 bases and 6 bases, with 11 bases remaining between them. The CDR3 has 12 residues. CDR1 SGHRS and CDR2 YFSETQ come from the germline V gene. The CDR3 loop reads CASSVTDSEQYF. The CDR3, as DNA: TGCGCCAGCAGCGTGACAGATTCCGAGCAGTACTTC.

This chain links TRBV9 with TRBJ2-1; tentatively, D is TRBD1 (6 bases). CDR3 size: 14 residues. The V and J ends lost 0 bases and 8 bases respectively, with 12 bases between them. CDR1 and CDR2 from the germline V gene are SGDLS and YYNGEE. CDR3 in DNA: TGTGCCAGCAGCGTAGAAGGGGGAACCGATGAGCAGTTCTTC. This sequence encodes CASSVEGGTDEQFF.

The chain combines TRBV19 with TRBJ2-2; D not certain. The CDR3 runs 14 residues. Trimming removed 7 bases from V and 0 bases from J, with 9 bases in between. Germline V gives CDR1 LNHDA, CDR2 SQIVND (reference sequence). CDR3 sequence reads: CASKRSANTGELFF. In nucleotides, the CDR3 is TGTGCCAGTAAACGGAGCGCGAACACCGGGGAGCTGTTTTTT.

J is TRBJ1-5 and V is TRBV15; D remains ambiguous. Per germline, CDR1 LNHNV and CDR2 YYDKDF (reference sequence). V was trimmed by 0 bases and J by 6 bases, leaving 15 bases between them. The CDR3 consists of 16 residues. The CDR3 loop reads CATSRDPPRVSQPQHF. The CDR3 DNA is TGTGCCACCAGCAGAGATCCCCCGCGGGTCAGTCAGCCCCAGCATTTT.

The chain employs TRBV5-8 and TRBJ2-1; 9 bases are shared with TRBD2. With V trimmed by 5 bases and J by 5 bases, 11 bases remained unmatched. Germline loops: CDR1 SGHTS, CDR2 YDEGEE. The CDR3 consists of 16 residues. Here the CDR3 reads CASRLPGSSGDNEQFF. In DNA form, the CDR3 reads TGTGCCAGCAGACTCCCCGGGTCTAGCGGGGACAATGAGCAGTTCTTC.

V gene TRBV7-3 combines with J gene TRBJ2-2, with D perhaps matching TRBD1 (6 bases). Germline values: CDR1 SGHTA, CDR2 FQGTGA. CDR3 length: 17 residues. V was clipped by 1 base and J by 6 bases, with 18 bases between them. CDR3 DNA sequence: TGTGCCAGCAGCTTAAACGGCAGGGGTTCGGGATCCGGGGAGCTGTTTTTT. Translation gives CASSLNGRGSGSGELFF.

The gene calls are TRBV29-1 and TRBJ1-3; D is undetermined. The CDR3 has 13 residues. CDR1 is SQVTM, CDR2 ANQGSEA, per germline. Between the trimmed V and J ends, which lost 5 bases and 0 bases, there was a span of 8 bases. The CDR3 nucleotides read TGCAGCGTTCATGGCGGCTCTGGAAACACCATATATTTT. This gives the protein CSVHGGSGNTIYF. Full variable domain (missing parts from reference TRBV29-1 and TRBJ1-3): SAVISQKPSRDICQRGTSLTIQCQVDSQVTMMFWYRQQPGQSLTLIATANQGSEATYESGFVIDKFPISRPNLTFSTLTVSNMSPEDSSIYLCSVHGGSGNTIYFGEGSWLTVV.

The V and J genes are TRBV10-3 and TRBJ1-2; 7 bases align to TRBD1. In germline, CDR1 is ENHRY, CDR2 SYGVKD. V shed 6 bases and J 4 bases; nucleotides not matched to a gene: 5. This CDR3 is built from 13 residues. The CDR3 sequence: CAISGQEFYGYTF. The CDR3 bases are TGTGCCATCAGCGGACAGGAGTTCTATGGCTACACCTTC.

V gene TRBV5-1 combines with J gene TRBJ1-1, with 7 positions matching TRBD1. CDR1 and CDR2 (germline): SGHRS, YFSETQ. The CDR3 is made up of 16 amino acids. Trimming at V came to 3 bases and at J to 1 base, leaving 9 bases not matched to a gene. CDR3 sequence reads: CASSWDAGTENTEAFF. The CDR3 nucleotides are TGCGCCAGCAGCTGGGATGCCGGGACAGAGAACACTGAAGCTTTCTTT.

On this clone itself: The junction differs from germline at one of its ends, possibly a read error. The rearrangement joins TRBV9 to TRBJ2-1; tentatively, D is TRBD2 (8 bases). Looked up from germline, CDR1 is SGDLS and CDR2 is YYNGEE. This CDR3 has 14 residues. The CDR3 loop reads CASSVLTGAGGMIF. DNA for the CDR3: TGTGCCAGCAGCGTCCTTACAGGGGCGGGAGGAATGATCTTC.

The V gene is TRBV27, the J gene TRBJ2-7; a possible D gene is TRBD2 (5 bases). CDR1 is MNHEY, CDR2 SMNVEV, per germline (reference sequence). CDR3 length: 17 residues. V was pared by 5 bases and J by 3 bases, with 23 bases between. In DNA, the CDR3 is TGTGCCAGCAGTCCTCGGGATCGGGCCCTAAGCTTCTACGAGCAGTACTTC. Translation gives CASSPRDRALSFYEQYF.

This clone was picked up one time. V gene TRBV10-2 combines with J gene TRBJ2-7, with D unclear. Germline loops: CDR1 WSHSY, CDR2 SAAADI. This CDR3 has 13 residues. V lost 3 bases, J lost 3 bases, and 9 bases lay in between. The CDR3 reads CASSDPPGYEQYF. DNA for the CDR3: TGCGCCAGCAGTGACCCCCCGGGCTACGAGCAGTACTTC.

V is TRBV5-4 and J is TRBJ2-1, with TRBD1 as a possible D gene (6 bases). CDR1 is SGHNT and CDR2 is YYREEE in the germline V gene (reference sequence). The CDR3 has 13 residues. V lost 4 bases, J lost 10 bases, and 15 bases lay in between. CDR3 protein: CASSASFGTEQFF. DNA of the CDR3: TGTGCCAGCAGCGCGAGTTTCGGGACAGAGCAGTTCTTC.